These 3 T cell receptor beta chains were sequenced from one sample in a study of shared clonotypes between healthy human individuals. Clones were read by immunoSEQ multiplex PCR, and TCRdb kept only the in-frame ones, dropping some. The sample has some 2,500,000 clones; approximately 90% are singletons. The sequenced material came from naive CD4+ T cells from PBMCs. Noted subset: CD45RA+ positively selected. The origin of the receptors is a man younger than 30 in good health. Some clones in this sample may be carry-over from other donors' samples.

This rearrangement joins TRBV29-1 to TRBJ2-3; no clear D. The CDR3 extends over 13 amino acids. Trimming cost V 5 bases and J 0 bases, with 9 bases left between them. Germline CDR1 reads SQVTM; CDR2 reads ANQGSEA. The CDR3 nucleotides read TGCAGCGTTCGTGCCAGCAGCACAGATACGCAGTATTTT. This translates into CSVRASSTDTQYF.

This chain joins TRBV15 and TRBJ2-7; D is ambiguous. Trimming took off 4 bases at V and 6 bases at J, with 22 bases between the two ends. This CDR3 comprises 16 residues. Germline V gives CDR1 LNHNV, CDR2 YYDKDF (reference sequence). DNA of the CDR3: TGTGCCACCAGCATCGGCTCCCGGACCGTAACGGGCGAGCAGTACTTC. Residues: CATSIGSRTVTGEQYF.

The chain uses TRBV4-1 and TRBJ2-3; TRBD2 agrees at 7 bases. CDR3 size: 16 residues. The V and J ends lost 0 bases and 7 bases, in that order; junction bases with no gene match: 10. Germline assignment: CDR1 MGHRA and CDR2 YSYEKL. The CDR3 nucleotides are TGCGCCAGCAGCCAAGATCTGGCGGGAGCAGGGTATACGCAGTATTTT. It translates to CASSQDLAGAGYTQYF.